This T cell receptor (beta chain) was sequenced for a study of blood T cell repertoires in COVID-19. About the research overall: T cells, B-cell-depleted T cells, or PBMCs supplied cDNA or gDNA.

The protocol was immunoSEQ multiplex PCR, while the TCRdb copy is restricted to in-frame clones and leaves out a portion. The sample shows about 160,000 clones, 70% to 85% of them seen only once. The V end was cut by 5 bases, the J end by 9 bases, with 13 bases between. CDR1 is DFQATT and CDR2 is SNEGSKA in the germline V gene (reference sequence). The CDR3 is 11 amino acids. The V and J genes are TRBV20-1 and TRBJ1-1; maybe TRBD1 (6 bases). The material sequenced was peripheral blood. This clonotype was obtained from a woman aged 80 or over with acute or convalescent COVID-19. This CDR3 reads CSASQGEKAFF. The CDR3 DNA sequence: TGCAGTGCTTCACAGGGTGAAAAAGCTTTCTTT.